This entry concerns a single TCR beta chain. The sample holds many counts of this clonotype. Its antigen remains unidentified. No base quality values were provided; no much bigger clone lies one nucleotide off. TCR beta CDR3 regions were amplified from RNA transcripts for repertoire sequencing. HTBI primers and the Qiagen OneStep RT-PCR kit were used in a first-round RT-PCR, which was followed by a second-round multiplex PCR, size selection and purification. Libraries were sequenced on an Illumina HiSeq2000 using paired-end 100 bp reads. Under the source paper's analysis protocol: SOAPnuke was used to process the reads, throwing out any read that had adapters, had uncalled bases, had a mean Phred below 15, or lacked an exact constant-primer or identifier match. COPE v1.2.5 was used to merge high-quality paired reads. Unique nucleotide sequences were defined as clonotypes and aligned to IMGT TRB V, D and J references using MiTCR v1.1. The analysis was limited to V-J combinations with a frequency above 0.0001, which together covered approximately 99% of the repertoires. For each V-J combination, a TCR clonal expansion and chaos score was defined as F50 clonal expansion divided by the chaos observed in the TCRdist matrix. Features were reduced by Welch's t-statistics and random forest to around 14 V-J combinations, which fed a naive Bayes classifier. The similarity between thyroid and blood repertoires was quantified using the Morisita-Horn index. In-frame beta chains were kept once TCRdb had trimmed the public reads at Q25 with fastp and called clones with MiXCR. Each entry is one CDR3 protein sequence, shown with its most common DNA and genes. Clone size and V and J calls follow TCRdb, not the original study. The sample yields 560,000 or so distinct CDR3 sequences; less than 45% were counted once. The ten biggest clones cover approximately 4.1% of the sample.

The data derive from a study of Graves' ophthalmopathy and Graves' hyperthyroidism (dated by TCRdb to 2016 to 2019). Regarding the complete study: Stable hyperthyroidism was defined as no progression to ophthalmopathy within 18 months of follow-up. To tell Graves' ophthalmopathy apart from Graves' hyperthyroidism, and to predict which patients would progress to ophthalmopathy, the study relied on TCR beta repertoire signatures. In total, 135 blood samples were TCR-sequenced: approximately 42 ophthalmopathy, 80 or so hyperthyroidism and some 17 hyperthyroidism-to-ophthalmopathy patients. To explore V-J signatures that separate ophthalmopathy from hyperthyroidism, a discovery set of 95 to 100 patients was enrolled, consisting of more than 40 with ophthalmopathy and roughly 59 with stable hyperthyroidism. The independent validation cohort included 18 hyperthyroidism patients plus 17 patients who later progressed from hyperthyroidism to ophthalmopathy. T-cell repertoires of thyroid tissue and blood were compared in about 6 hyperthyroidism patients. Once sampling was done, hyperthyroidism patients were given methimazole at a starting dose of 30 mg daily, while ophthalmopathy patients were given high-dose intravenous methylprednisolone.

CDR1 is given as ENHRY and CDR2 as SYGVKD, both from the germline V gene. V is pared back by 7 bases and J by 4 bases, with 14 bases lying between the germline termini. The CDR3, from cysteine to phenylalanine, totals 14 residues. Only CDR3 DNA remains: 42 bases, in frame from the first base. Summary of the overall study and its limitations: In validation, the model predicted ophthalmopathy progression with about 64% sensitivity and roughly 72% specificity; 12 predicted patients were CT-confirmed with GO in a median of around 6.5 months. In cross-validation, the 13-signature model distinguished ophthalmopathy from stable hyperthyroidism with roughly 90% sensitivity and nearly 82% specificity, and in the test set the corresponding values were approximately 80% and 68%. Among expanded thyroid clonotypes with frequency above 0.001, most also showed up in blood, which suggests that blood repertoires may reflect the thyroid immune response. Sample size was not predetermined statistically, and investigators were not blinded to group allocation.

Hyperthyroidism patients were newly diagnosed, with disease duration under 2 months, and aged 18 to 65 years. Patients were excluded if they had other autoimmune diseases, uncontrolled infections, pregnancy or lactation. Diagnosis was based on clinical symptoms, serum thyroxine, TRAb, thyroid ultrasound and orbital computed tomography. Trizol reagent was used to extract the total RNA, and its quality was then checked on an Agilent 2100 Bioanalyzer. The source of this sequence is an adult man with Graves' hyperthyroidism. The rearrangement combines TRBV10-3 with TRBJ1-3, with the D gene not clear enough to name. The specimen sequenced was peripheral blood or thyroid tissue (not recorded which). The CDR3 protein: CAIMGSQSGNTIYF. Here is the DNA: TGTGCCATCATGGGGAGTCAATCCGGAAACACCATATATTTT.